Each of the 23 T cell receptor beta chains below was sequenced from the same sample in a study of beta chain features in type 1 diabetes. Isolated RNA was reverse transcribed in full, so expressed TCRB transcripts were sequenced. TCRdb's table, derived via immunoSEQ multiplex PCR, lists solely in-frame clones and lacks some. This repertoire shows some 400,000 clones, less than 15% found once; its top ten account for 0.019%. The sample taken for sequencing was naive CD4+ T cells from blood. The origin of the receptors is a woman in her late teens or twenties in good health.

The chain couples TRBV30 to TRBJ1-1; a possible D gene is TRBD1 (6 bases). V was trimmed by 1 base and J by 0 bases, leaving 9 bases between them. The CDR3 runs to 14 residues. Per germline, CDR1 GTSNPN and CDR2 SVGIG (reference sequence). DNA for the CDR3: TGTGCCTGGAGTGCTGGGACATTGAACACTGAAGCTTTCTTT. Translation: CAWSAGTLNTEAFF.

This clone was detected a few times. The CDR3 loop is CAWSRTSGRASDIQYF. The CDR3 DNA sequence: TGTGCCTGGAGTCGGACTAGCGGGAGGGCCTCGGACATTCAGTACTTC. The rearrangement joins TRBV30 to TRBJ2-4; 15 bases line up with TRBD2. V lost 2 bases to trimming and J lost 8 bases; unmatched junction nucleotides: 7. This CDR3 is built from 16 residues. The germline V gene encodes CDR1 GTSNPN and CDR2 SVGIG (reference sequence).

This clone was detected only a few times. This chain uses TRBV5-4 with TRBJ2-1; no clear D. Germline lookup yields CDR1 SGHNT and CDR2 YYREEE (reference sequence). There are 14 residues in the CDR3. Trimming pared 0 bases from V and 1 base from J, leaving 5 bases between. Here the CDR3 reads CASSLAGSYNEQFF. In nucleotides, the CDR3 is TGTGCCAGCAGCTTGGCAGGTTCCTACAATGAGCAGTTCTTC.

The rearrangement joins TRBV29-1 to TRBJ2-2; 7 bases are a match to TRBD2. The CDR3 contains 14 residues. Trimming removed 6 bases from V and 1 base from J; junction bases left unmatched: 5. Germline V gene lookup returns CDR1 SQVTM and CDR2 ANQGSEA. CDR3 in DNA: TGCAGCGTAAGGCTAGCGGTGAACACCGGGGAGCTGTTTTTT. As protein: CSVRLAVNTGELFF.

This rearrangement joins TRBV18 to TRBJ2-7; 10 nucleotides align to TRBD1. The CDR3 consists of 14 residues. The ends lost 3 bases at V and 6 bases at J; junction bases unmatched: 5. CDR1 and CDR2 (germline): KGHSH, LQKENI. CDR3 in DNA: TGTGCCAGCTCACCCGGGACAGGGGTTTCCGAGCAGTACTTC. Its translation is CASSPGTGVSEQYF. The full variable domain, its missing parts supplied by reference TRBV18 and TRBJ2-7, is NAGVMQNPRHLVRRRGQEARLRCSPMKGHSHVYWYRQLPEEGLKFMVYLQKENIIDESGMPKERFSAEFPKEGPSILRIQQVVRGDSAAYFCASSPGTGVSEQYFGPGTRLTVT.

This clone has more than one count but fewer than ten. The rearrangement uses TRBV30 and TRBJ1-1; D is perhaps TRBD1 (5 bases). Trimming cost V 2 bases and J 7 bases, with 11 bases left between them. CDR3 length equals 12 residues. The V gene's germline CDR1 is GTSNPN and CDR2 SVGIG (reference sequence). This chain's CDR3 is CAWSLQQGEAFF. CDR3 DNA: TGTGCCTGGAGTCTGCAGCAGGGTGAAGCTTTCTTT.

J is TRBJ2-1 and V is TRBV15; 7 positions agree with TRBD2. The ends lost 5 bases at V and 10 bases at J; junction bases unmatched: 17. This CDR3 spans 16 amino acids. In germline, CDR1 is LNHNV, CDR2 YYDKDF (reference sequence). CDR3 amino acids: CATSLGSGKAADEQFF. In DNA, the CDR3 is TGTGCCACCAGCCTTGGGAGCGGGAAGGCTGCCGACGAGCAGTTCTTC.

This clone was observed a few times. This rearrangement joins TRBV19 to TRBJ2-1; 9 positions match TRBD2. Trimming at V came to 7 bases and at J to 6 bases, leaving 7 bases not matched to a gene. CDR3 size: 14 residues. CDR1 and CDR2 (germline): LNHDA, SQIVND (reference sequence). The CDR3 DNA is TGTGCCAGTATCGGCGGGAGGGCCATCAATGAGCAGTTCTTC. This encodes CASIGGRAINEQFF. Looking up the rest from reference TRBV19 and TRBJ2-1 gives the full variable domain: DGGITQSPKYLFRKEGQNVTLSCEQNLNHDAMYWYRQDPGQGLRLIYYSQIVNDFQKGDIAEGYSVSREKKESFPLTVTSAQKNPTAFYLCASIGGRAINEQFFGPGTRLTVL.

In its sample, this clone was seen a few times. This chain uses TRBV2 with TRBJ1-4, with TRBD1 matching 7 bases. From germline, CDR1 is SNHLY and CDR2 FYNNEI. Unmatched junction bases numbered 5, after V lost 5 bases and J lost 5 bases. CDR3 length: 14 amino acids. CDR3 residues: CASSFRDRNEKLFF. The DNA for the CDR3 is TGTGCCAGCAGTTTCCGGGACAGAAATGAAAAACTGTTTTTT.

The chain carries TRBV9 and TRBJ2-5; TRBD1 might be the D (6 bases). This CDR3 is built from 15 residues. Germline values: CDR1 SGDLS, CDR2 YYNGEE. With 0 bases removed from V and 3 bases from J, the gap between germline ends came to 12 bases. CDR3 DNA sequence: TGTGCCAGCAGCGTAGGTGCGAGGACAGAAGAGACCCAGTACTTC. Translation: CASSVGARTEETQYF.

The CDR3 region is CASSLGSGSSYEQYF. In DNA form, the CDR3 reads TGTGCCAGCAGCTTAGGGAGCGGGAGCTCCTACGAGCAGTACTTC. The V call is TRBV7-9, the J call TRBJ2-7; 8 bases line up with TRBD2. The length of the CDR3 is 15 residues. Germline CDR1 is SEHNR and CDR2 is FQNEAQ (reference sequence). After removal of 1 base from V and 0 bases from J, the junction contained 2 bases not matched to a gene.

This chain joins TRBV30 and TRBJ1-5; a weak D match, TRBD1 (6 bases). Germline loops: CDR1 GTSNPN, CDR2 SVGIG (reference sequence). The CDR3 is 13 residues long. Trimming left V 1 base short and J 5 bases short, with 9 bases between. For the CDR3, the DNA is TGTGCCTGGAGTGAGGACAGCGATCAGCCCCAGCATTTT. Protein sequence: CAWSEDSDQPQHF. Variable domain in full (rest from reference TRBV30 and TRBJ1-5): SQTIHQWPATLVQPVGSPLSLECTVEGTSNPNLYWYRQAAGRGLQLLFYSVGIGQISSEVPQNLSASRPQDRQFILSSKKLLLSDSGFYLCAWSEDSDQPQHFGDGTRLSIL.

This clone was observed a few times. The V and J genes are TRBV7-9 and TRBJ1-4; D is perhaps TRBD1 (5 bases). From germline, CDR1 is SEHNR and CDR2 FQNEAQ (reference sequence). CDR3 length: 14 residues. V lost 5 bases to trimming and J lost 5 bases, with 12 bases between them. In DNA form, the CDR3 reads TGTGCCAGCAGCCAGACTGCAGGGAATGAAAAACTGTTTTTT. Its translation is CASSQTAGNEKLFF.

CDR3 region: CAWGGLTSNQPQHF. DNA for the CDR3: TGTGCCTGGGGGGGACTGACTAGCAATCAGCCCCAGCATTTT. The chain has TRBV30 and TRBJ1-5; D perhaps matches TRBD1 (5 bases). The V gene lost 5 bases and the J gene lost 0 bases, with 11 bases spanning the gap. Per the germline V gene, CDR1 is GTSNPN and CDR2 is SVGIG (reference sequence). The CDR3 length is 14 residues.

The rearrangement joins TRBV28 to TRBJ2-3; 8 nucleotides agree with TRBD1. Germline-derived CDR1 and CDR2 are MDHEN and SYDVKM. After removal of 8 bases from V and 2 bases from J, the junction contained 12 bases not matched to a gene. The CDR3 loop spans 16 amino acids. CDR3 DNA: TGTGCCAGCCAGGGGGCTGGGTCCTTGACCACAGATACGCAGTATTTT. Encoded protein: CASQGAGSLTTDTQYF. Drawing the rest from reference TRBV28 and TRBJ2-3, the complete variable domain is DVKVTQSSRYLVKRTGEKVFLECVQDMDHENMFWYRQDPGLGLRLIYFSYDVKMKEKGDIPEGYSVSREKKERFSLILESASTNQTSMYLCASQGAGSLTTDTQYFGPGTRLTVL.

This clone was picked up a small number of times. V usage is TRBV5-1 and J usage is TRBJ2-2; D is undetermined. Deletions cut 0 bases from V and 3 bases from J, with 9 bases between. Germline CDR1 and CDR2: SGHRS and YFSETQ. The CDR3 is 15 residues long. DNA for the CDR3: TGCGCCAGCAGCTTGGGTGTCGAGGACACCGGGGAGCTGTTTTTT. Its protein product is CASSLGVEDTGELFF.

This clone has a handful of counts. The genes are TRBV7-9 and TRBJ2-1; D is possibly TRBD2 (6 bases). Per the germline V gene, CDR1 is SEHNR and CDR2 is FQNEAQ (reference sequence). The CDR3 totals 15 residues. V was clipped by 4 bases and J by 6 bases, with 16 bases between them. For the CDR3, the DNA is TGTGCCAGCAGCTGGACGCGGGAAGGCGGCAATGAGCAGTTCTTC. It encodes CASSWTREGGNEQFF.

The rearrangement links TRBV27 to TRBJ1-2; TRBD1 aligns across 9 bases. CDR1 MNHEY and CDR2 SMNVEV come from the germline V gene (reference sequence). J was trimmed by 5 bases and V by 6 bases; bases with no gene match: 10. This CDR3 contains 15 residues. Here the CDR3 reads CASREQGADRYGYTF. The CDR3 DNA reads TGTGCCAGCAGGGAACAGGGGGCGGACCGTTATGGCTACACCTTC.

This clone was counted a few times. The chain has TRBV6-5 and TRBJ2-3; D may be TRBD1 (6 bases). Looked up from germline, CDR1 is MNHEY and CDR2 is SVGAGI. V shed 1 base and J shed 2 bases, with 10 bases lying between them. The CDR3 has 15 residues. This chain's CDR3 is CASSYFQGLTDTQYF. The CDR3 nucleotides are TGTGCCAGCAGTTACTTTCAGGGGCTCACAGATACGCAGTATTTT.

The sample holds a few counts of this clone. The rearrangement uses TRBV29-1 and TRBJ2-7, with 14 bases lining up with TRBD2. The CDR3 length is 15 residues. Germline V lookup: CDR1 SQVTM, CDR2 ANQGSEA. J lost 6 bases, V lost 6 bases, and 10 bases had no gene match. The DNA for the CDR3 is TGCAGCGTGGAGCCGGGACTAGCGGGAGAAGGCGAGCAGTACTTC. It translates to CSVEPGLAGEGEQYF.

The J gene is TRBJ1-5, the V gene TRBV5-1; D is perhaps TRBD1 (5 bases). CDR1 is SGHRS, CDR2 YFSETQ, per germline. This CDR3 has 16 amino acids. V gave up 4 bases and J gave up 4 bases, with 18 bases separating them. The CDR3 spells CASSRELSGGNQPQHF. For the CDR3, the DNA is TGCGCCAGCAGCCGGGAACTAAGCGGGGGGAATCAGCCCCAGCATTTT.

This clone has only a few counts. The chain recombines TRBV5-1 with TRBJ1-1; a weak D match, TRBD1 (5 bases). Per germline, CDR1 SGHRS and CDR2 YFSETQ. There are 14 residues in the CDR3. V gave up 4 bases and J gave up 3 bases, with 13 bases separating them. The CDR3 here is CASSLRGADTEAFF. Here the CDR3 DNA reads TGCGCCAGCAGCCTCCGTGGGGCAGACACTGAAGCTTTCTTT.

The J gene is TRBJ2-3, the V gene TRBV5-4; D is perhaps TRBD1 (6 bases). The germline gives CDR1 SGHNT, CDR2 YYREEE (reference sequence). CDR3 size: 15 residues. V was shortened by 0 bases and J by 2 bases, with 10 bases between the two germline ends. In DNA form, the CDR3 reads TGTGCCAGCAGCTTGGGACAGGAACTCACAGATACGCAGTATTTT. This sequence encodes CASSLGQELTDTQYF.